The TCR beta chain described here comes from a study of shared clonotypes between healthy human individuals. Study-level information: A few men and a couple of women, aged 18 to 49, were donors.

Those who donated were healthy HIV-negative adults, with no recent acute infections or vaccinations reported. Method: immunoSEQ multiplex PCR; TCRdb's copy keeps in-frame clones and lacks some. The table records under 1,100,000 clones, 75% to 85% of them present only once. Of note for this clone: The antigen is undetermined.

The study's findings and limits: Non-shared clonotypes showed lower generation probabilities than clonotypes common to all four donors.

V shed 6 bases and J 6 bases; nucleotides not matched to a gene: 5. The CDR3 extends over 12 amino acids. Germline V lookup: CDR1 MDHEN, CDR2 SYDVKM. The clonotype was recovered from a man aged 18 to 29 in good health. Some clones in this sample may be carry-over from other donors' samples. The sequenced sample was memory CD4+ T cells from PBMCs. Subset reported: CD45RA-negative fraction. The V and J genes are TRBV28 and TRBJ2-7; TRBD2 matches at 7 bases. CDR3 residues: CASRGGNGEQYF. The CDR3 DNA follows: TGTGCCAGCAGGGGAGGGAATGGCGAGCAGTACTTC.